The source of this T cell receptor (beta chain) is a study of spatial heterogeneity in lung cancer. Overall study findings and caveats: Beta chains had 13% to 15% coverage of tumor T cells, and alpha chains had around 6.5%. Tumor mutation counts were tracked by expanded intratumoral alpha and beta TCR counts.

This clonotype showed up many times. Its antigen is currently unknown. Germline V lookup: CDR1 KGHDR, CDR2 SFDVKD. The CDR3 totals 15 residues. With V trimmed by 5 bases and J by 4 bases, 8 bases remained unmatched. Unique molecular identifiers, one per molecule, were present on every TCR cDNA molecule. A single record per CDR3 protein comes from TCRdb applying MiXCR to the 5' RACE reads. The sample includes about 17,000 distinct CDR3 sequences, 6.2% of them seen just once. Time point noted: sample taken at primary tumor resection. Sequenced here: lung tumor tissue, sampled at surgery. The clonotype originates from a male donor with early-stage non-small cell lung cancer. This sequence joins TRBV24-1 and TRBJ2-7; TRBD1 matches 9 bases. The CDR3 DNA reads TGTGCCACCAGTGGTTTTTACGGACAGGGGTACGAGCAGTACTTC. This encodes CATSGFYGQGYEQYF.